This T cell receptor beta chain is from a study of T cell changes during pregnancy in multiple sclerosis. Profiling relied on immunoSEQ multiplex PCR, and the TCRdb table lists in-frame clones only, not all of them. The table includes about 30,000 clones, 90% to 95% detected once. The CDR3 covers 13 residues. V lost 5 bases, J lost 3 bases, and 1 base stayed unmatched. CDR1 is LNHDA and CDR2 is SQIVND in the germline V gene (reference sequence). The sample holds one count of this clone. The clonotype originates from a female donor with multiple sclerosis, enrolled in a pregnancy study. The V call is TRBV19, the J call TRBJ2-1; 7 nucleotides agree with TRBD2. The sample here was CD8+ T cells from peripheral blood mononuclear cells, taken before pregnancy. CDR3 nucleotides: TGTGCCAGTAGTGGACTAGACTACAATGAGCAGTTCTTC. Its protein is CASSGLDYNEQFF.